A selection of T cell receptor beta chains follows, all from one sample in a study of post-analysis software for immune sequencing data. Using its own MiXCR run on the PCR reads, TCRdb lists one record per CDR3 protein. The sample yields about 540,000 distinct CDR3 sequences, 30% to 40% seen once. Sequencing was carried out using blood. Receptor source: a girl aged 2-17 years with multiple sclerosis. Both conserved end residues are part of each CDR3. The order of the fields is D gene, clone size, J gene, V gene, CDR3 protein, CDR3 DNA. A D gene is named only where the DNA matches it firmly. The size entry is marked missing in some rows and otherwise reads once, few, many or a size class.

TRBD1	-	TRBJ1-1	TRBV6-1	CASSVNRGAEAFF	TGTGCCAGCAGTGTGAACAGGGGAGCTGAAGCTTTCTTT
-	few	TRBJ1-1	TRBV12-3/TRBV12-4	CASSLYRSLPNTEAFF	TGTGCCAGCAGTTTGTACAGAAGTCTCCCGAACACTGAAGCTTTCTTT
-	-	TRBJ2-5	TRBV28	CASSTGQRNQETQYF	TGTGCCAGCAGCACCGGACAGAGAAACCAAGAGACCCAGTACTTC
TRBD1	few	TRBJ2-4	TRBV12-3/TRBV12-4	CASSPGQGADIQYF	TGTGCCAGCAGTCCCGGACAGGGGGCAGACATTCAGTACTTC
TRBD1	few	TRBJ1-2	TRBV11-2	CASTNYRGFYGYTF	TGTGCCAGCACCAACTACAGGGGATTTTATGGCTACACCTTC
TRBD1	few	TRBJ1-2	TRBV12-3/TRBV12-4	CASSTDRVGGYTF	TGTGCCAGCAGCACAGACAGGGTTGGTGGCTACACCTTC
-	-	TRBJ1-2	TRBV6-6	CASWNKQGGYGYTF	TGTGCCAGCTGGAACAAACAGGGAGGCTATGGCTACACCTTC
-	once	TRBJ1-2	TRBV9	CAGSGVRGSERRNDGYTF	TGTGCCGGCAGCGGTGTCAGGGGAAGTGAAAGGCGAAACGATGGCTACACCTTC
TRBD2	-	TRBJ2-1	TRBV7-9	CASSPLAGRNDNEQFF	TGTGCCAGCAGCCCATTAGCGGGGCGGAACGACAATGAGCAGTTCTTC
-	-	TRBJ1-2	TRBV20-1	CSAREEGPYGYTF	TGCAGTGCTAGAGAGGAGGGCCCCTATGGCTACACCTTC
TRBD1	few	TRBJ2-7	TRBV7-9	CASSLSGTGTYEQYF	TGTGCCAGCAGCTTATCTGGGACAGGGACCTACGAGCAGTACTTC
-	-	TRBJ1-1	TRBV10-2	CASSLRGPWDTEAFF	TGCGCCAGCAGCCTCAGAGGCCCTTGGGACACTGAAGCTTTCTTT
TRBD1	-	TRBJ1-1	TRBV6-1	CASSPQGGIEAFF	TGTGCCAGCAGCCCACAGGGGGGGATTGAAGCTTTCTTT
-	-	TRBJ1-1	TRBV5-6	CASSLPFWESTEAFF	TGTGCCAGCAGCTTGCCGTTCTGGGAGAGCACTGAAGCTTTCTTT
TRBD1	-	TRBJ2-5	TRBV15	CATGRGTAQREQYF	TGTGCCACCGGCAGAGGGACAGCCCAGAGAGAGCAGTACTTC
-	-	TRBJ2-6	TRBV3-1	CASSHGHLSGANVLTF	TGTGCCAGCAGCCACGGACACCTCTCTGGGGCCAACGTCCTGACTTTC
-	-	TRBJ2-3	TRBV12-3/TRBV12-4	CASSRRVRTDTQYF	TGTGCCAGCAGCCGCAGAGTGCGAACAGATACGCAATATTTT
-	-	TRBJ2-3	TRBV6-5	CASSGGSLSTDTQYF	TGTGCCAGCTCGGGGGGCTCACTTAGCACAGATACGCAGTATTTT
-	-	TRBJ2-3	TRBV20-1	CSAKPGPQGDTQYF	TGCAGTGCTAAGCCGGGGCCCCAAGGGGATACGCAGTATTTT
TRBD1	-	TRBJ1-5	TRBV5-1	CASSQDRVGRWSNQPQHF	TGCGCCAGCAGCCAAGACAGGGTAGGGCGATGGAGCAATCAGCCCCAGCATTTT
-	-	TRBJ2-3	TRBV28	CASRTFRGPQADTQYF	TGTGCCAGCAGGACCTTTCGGGGACCCCAGGCAGATACGCAGTATTTT
-	few	TRBJ2-7	TRBV20-1	CSALPNGGDPSYEQYF	TGCAGTGCTCTCCCTAATGGAGGGGACCCATCCTACGAGCAGTACTTC
TRBD1	-	TRBJ2-7	TRBV3-1	CASSHPGTGRFSYEQYF	TGTGCCAGCAGCCACCCTGGGACAGGGAGGTTTTCCTACGAGCAGTACTTC
-	-	TRBJ1-6	TRBV6-6	CAMQDGVYSPLHF	TGTGCCATGCAAGACGGCGTATATTCACCCCTCCACTTT
-	-	TRBJ2-1	TRBV20-1	CSARSPIHYDEQFF	TGCAGTGCTAGATCTCCAATCCACTACGATGAGCAGTTCTTC
-	-	TRBJ1-5	TRBV14	CASSQGQVRANQPQHF	TGTGCCAGCAGCCAAGGACAGGTCAGGGCCAATCAGCCCCAGCATTTT
-	few	TRBJ1-4	TRBV15	CATSIGGPNEKLFF	TGTGCCACCAGCATAGGGGGACCTAATGAAAAACTGTTTTTT
-	-	TRBJ2-7	TRBV5-1	CASSMDGPYEQYF	TGCGCCAGCAGCATGGACGGCCCCTACGAGCAGTACTTC
-	few	TRBJ2-3	TRBV10-2	CASREWRADTQYF	TGCGCCAGCAGGGAATGGAGGGCAGATACGCAGTATTTT
-	few	TRBJ2-5	TRBV11-2	CASSLGGSGRPSREQYF	TGTGCCAGCAGCTTAGGGGGGTCGGGGAGGCCCTCACGGGAGCAGTACTTC
-	few	TRBJ2-7	TRBV28	CASSLQGSEQYF	TGTGCCAGCAGTTTACAGGGAAGCGAGCAGTACTTC
TRBD1	few	TRBJ1-2	TRBV20-1	CSARGRTGAGYTF	TGCAGTGCTAGAGGGAGGACAGGGGCCGGCTACACCTTC
-	many	TRBJ1-2	TRBV28	CASSSPRTAKSYGYTF	TGTGCCAGCAGTTCGCCTAGGACAGCGAAGTCCTATGGCTACACCTTC
TRBD1	-	TRBJ1-1	TRBV5-1	CASSQGQGKTEAFF	TGCGCCAGCAGCCAGGGACAGGGGAAGACTGAAGCTTTCTTT
TRBD2	-	TRBJ2-3	TRBV20-1	CSARDEGGGMNTQYF	TGCAGTGCTAGAGATGAGGGCGGGGGGATGAATACGCAGTATTTT
-	-	TRBJ2-3	TRBV4-1	CASSQEGEEDTQYF	TGCGCCAGCAGCCAAGAGGGGGAAGAAGATACGCAGTATTTT
TRBD1	few	TRBJ2-5	TRBV3-1	CASSHQTGEETQYF	TGTGCCAGCAGCCACCAGACAGGGGAAGAGACCCAGTACTTC
TRBD2	-	TRBJ2-1	TRBV20-1	CSARRGTSGNEQFF	TGCAGTGCTAGGAGGGGGACTAGCGGGAATGAGCAGTTCTTC
TRBD1	few	TRBJ1-5	TRBV20-1	CSARHSGQGYNQPQHF	TGCAGTGCTAGACACTCGGGACAGGGGTACAATCAGCCCCAGCATTTT
-	few	TRBJ1-2	TRBV2	CASSVTGSGGYTF	TGTGCCAGCAGCGTTACAGGGAGTGGTGGCTACACCTTC
-	few	TRBJ1-6	TRBV20-1	CSASGGSAGTNNSPLHF	TGCAGTGCTAGTGGGGGGTCCGCGGGGACTAATAATTCACCCCTCCACTTT
-	many	TRBJ2-5	TRBV9	CASSVGSWQETQYF	TGTGCCAGCAGCGTAGGTAGCTGGCAAGAGACCCAGTACTTC